The 11 T cell receptor beta chains listed next were all sequenced from one sample in a study of CD8+ T cells in alopecia areata. Treatment: oral pan-JAK inhibitor, 5-10 mg twice daily. cDNA serving as the sequencing template came from extracted, reverse transcribed RNA. Sequencing used immunoSEQ multiplex PCR; TCRdb keeps in-frame clones, though not all of them. The sample carries approximately 140,000 clones, roughly 86% recorded once. The sequences come from CD8+ T cells sorted from blood, collected at week 4, from a patient treated with tofacitinib. The source of these receptors is a human donor with alopecia areata.

The chain joins TRBV2 to TRBJ2-1; 16 nucleotides match TRBD2. The CDR3 length is 14 residues. The germline V gene encodes CDR1 SNHLY and CDR2 FYNNEI. Trimming removed 0 bases from V and 14 bases from J; junction bases left unmatched: 1. Here the CDR3 reads CASSEAGLAGGEFF. The CDR3, as DNA: TGTGCCAGCAGTGAAGCGGGACTAGCGGGAGGGGAGTTCTTC.

The genes are TRBV4-2 and TRBJ2-7, with D perhaps matching TRBD1 or TRBD2 (6 bases each). V was clipped by 1 base and J by 5 bases, with 24 bases between them. The CDR3 is 18 amino acids. Germline CDR1 is LGHNA and CDR2 is YNFKEQ. As DNA, the CDR3 is TGTGCCAGCAGCCAAGGCTCTTGGGGCGGGACCAGGGGCCACGAGCAGTACTTC. Its translation is CASSQGSWGGTRGHEQYF.

This clone was observed once. The chain carries TRBV7-2 and TRBJ2-7, with a tentative D call TRBD2 (5 bases). CDR3 size: 13 residues. With 2 bases removed from V and 6 bases from J, the gap between germline ends came to 11 bases. Germline V gives CDR1 SGHTA, CDR2 FQGNSA. The CDR3 here is CASSLTSSGEQYF. Here the CDR3 DNA reads TGTGCCAGCAGCTTAACCTCGAGCGGCGAGCAGTACTTC.

This chain uses TRBV14 with TRBJ2-5; 9 bases are a match to TRBD2. J lost 1 base, V lost 8 bases, and 8 bases had no gene match. The CDR3 consists of 15 residues. Germline CDR1 reads SGHDN; CDR2 reads FVKESK. The CDR3: CASGELAGFQETQYF. For the CDR3, the DNA is TGTGCCAGCGGGGAGCTAGCGGGGTTCCAAGAGACCCAGTACTTC.

As to this clone: The same CDR3 also results from other DNA sequences found in this sample. The chain uses TRBV29-1 and TRBJ2-1; D possibly corresponds to TRBD1 (5 bases). Germline V gene sequence: CDR1 SQVTM, CDR2 ANQGSEA. Trimming removed 6 bases at V and 5 bases at J, with 5 bases between. The CDR3 consists of 10 residues. The CDR3 protein is CSVRDNEQFF. DNA of the CDR3: TGCAGCGTCAGGGACAATGAGCAGTTCTTC.

The sample holds a few counts of this clone. This chain connects TRBV19 to TRBJ2-3; 8 positions match TRBD2. V shed 5 bases and J 11 bases; nucleotides not matched to a gene: 6. The CDR3 runs to 12 residues. Germline V CDR1 and CDR2: LNHDA, SQIVND (reference sequence). DNA of the CDR3: TGTGCCAGTAGTCCCGGACTAGCTGAGCAGTATTTT. Its protein product is CASSPGLAEQYF.

The chain uses TRBV30 and TRBJ1-5; D gene uncertain. Trimming left V 2 bases short and J 9 bases short, with 11 bases between. CDR3 length: 12 amino acids. Germline CDR1 and CDR2: GTSNPN and SVGIG (reference sequence). CDR3 sequence: CAWSSSRGPQHF. The CDR3 nucleotides are TGTGCCTGGAGTAGCTCTCGGGGGCCCCAGCATTTT.

This clone occurred once. The chain has TRBV29-1 and TRBJ2-1, with no clear D. V lost 7 bases and J 4 bases, leaving 8 bases between the germline ends. The germline V gene encodes CDR1 SQVTM and CDR2 ANQGSEA. This CDR3 spans 11 amino acids. The CDR3 is CSAGPYNEQFF. The CDR3 DNA reads as TGCAGCGCCGGACCTTACAATGAGCAGTTCTTC.

CDR3 amino acids: CSVEGSGTDYEQYF. In DNA form, the CDR3 reads TGCAGCGTTGAAGGCTCCGGGACAGATTACGAGCAGTACTTC. The chain joins TRBV29-1 to TRBJ2-7, with 7 bases aligning to TRBD1. The CDR3 sequence is 14 residues long. The V and J ends lost 1 base and 4 bases, in that order; junction bases with no gene match: 7. Germline V gene data show CDR1 as SQVTM and CDR2 as ANQGSEA.

The V call is TRBV7-8, the J call TRBJ2-3; TRBD2 aligns across 10 bases. The V segment lost 8 bases and the J segment 4 bases; nucleotides outside the gene matches: 9. The V gene's germline CDR1 is SGHVS and CDR2 FQNEAQ. CDR3 size: 15 residues. The CDR3 coding sequence is TGTGCCAGCCGCGCTAGCGGGAGCCCCGCAGATACGCAGTATTTT. This codes for CASRASGSPADTQYF.

The sample holds one count of this clone. V usage is TRBV11-2 and J usage is TRBJ2-7, with TRBD1 matching 7 bases. The ends lost 5 bases at V and 0 bases at J; junction bases unmatched: 7. Germline V gene sequence: CDR1 SGHAT, CDR2 FQNNGV. The CDR3 contains 15 residues. CDR3 bases: TGTGCCAGCAGCCCAGGACAGGAGGCCTCCTACGAGCAGTACTTC. This sequence encodes CASSPGQEASYEQYF.